The rows below give T cell receptor beta chains drawn from one sample of a study of siplizumab effects on memory and regulatory T cells. TCRdb's table, derived via immunoSEQ multiplex PCR, lists solely in-frame clones and lacks some. The sample records under 7,000 clones, around 58% being singletons. Sample: effector memory CD8+ T cells sorted from blood. Receptors originate from a human donor in good health. CDR3s include the opening cysteine and the closing phenylalanine or tryptophan. Each record gives: J gene, clone size, V gene, D gene, CDR3 protein, CDR3 DNA. D genes are given only for firm matches. Size is omitted from some rows. Given values are once, few, many or a class for expanded clones.

TRBJ2-2	few	TRBV21-1	.	CASSKFSGGSARELFF	TGTGCCAGCAGCAAATTTAGCGGGGGGTCCGCTAGGGAGCTGTTTTTT
TRBJ1-1	.	TRBV4-1	.	CASSQEGGNTEAFF	TGCGCCAGCAGCCAAGAAGGCGGGAACACTGAAGCTTTCTTT
TRBJ2-3	.	TRBV6-4	TRBD2	CASSDSAGGHTDTQYF	TGTGCCAGCAGTGACTCGGCGGGGGGCCACACAGATACGCAGTATTTT
TRBJ2-2	.	TRBV19	TRBD1	CASSIGGTGAGELFF	TGTGCCAGTAGTATTGGTGGGACAGGGGCCGGGGAGCTGTTTTTT
TRBJ2-7	few	TRBV6-4	TRBD1	CASSASGTGATEQYF	TGTGCCAGCAGTGCCTCCGGGACAGGGGCTACCGAGCAGTACTTC
TRBJ2-7	.	TRBV27	.	CASSLRGHSHEQYF	TGTGCCAGCAGTTTACGGGGTCACAGCCACGAGCAGTACTTC
TRBJ2-5	.	TRBV28	TRBD2	CASSLWAGGEETQYF	TGTGCCAGCAGTTTATGGGCGGGGGGGGAGGAGACCCAGTACTTC
TRBJ1-4	.	TRBV6-6	.	CASSYSHATNEKLFF	TGTGCCAGCAGTTACTCGCATGCAACTAATGAAAAACTGTTTTTT
TRBJ2-1	.	TRBV6-4	TRBD2	CASSSGEGNEQFF	TGTGCCAGCAGTAGCGGGGAGGGCAATGAGCAGTTCTTC
TRBJ2-7	few	TRBV10-3	TRBD2	CASGEGTSSYEQYF	TGTGCCAGCGGAGAGGGGACTAGCTCCTACGAGCAGTACTTC
TRBJ2-1	.	TRBV5-4	.	CASSQDPTASSYNEQFF	TGCGCCAGCAGCCAAGACCCGACAGCGAGCTCCTACAATGAGCAGTTCTTC
TRBJ2-3	.	TRBV6-1	TRBD2	CASGNLAGGTDTQYF	TGTGCCAGCGGGAATCTAGCGGGGGGGACAGATACGCAGTATTTT
TRBJ1-2	.	TRBV11-1	.	CASSLFPKANYGYTF	TGTGCCAGCAGCTTATTTCCTAAAGCTAACTATGGCTACACCTTC
TRBJ2-7	.	TRBV7-9	.	CASSLQFQAPEQYF	TGTGCCAGCAGCTTGCAGTTCCAAGCACCCGAGCAGTACTTC
TRBJ1-3	.	TRBV10-1	TRBD1	CASQRGPSGNTIYF	TGCGCCAGCCAGAGGGGGCCCTCTGGAAACACCATATATTTT
TRBJ2-7	.	TRBV5-1	TRBD2	CASSWGGSSYEQYF	TGCGCCAGCAGCTGGGGGGGTTCATCCTACGAGCAGTACTTC
TRBJ2-7	.	TRBV4-1	.	CASSQEPDESYEQYF	TGCGCCAGCAGCCAAGAGCCGGACGAGTCCTACGAGCAGTACTTC
TRBJ2-7	.	TRBV4-3	.	CASSQDLIGIYEQYF	TGCGCCAGCAGCCAAGATCTTATAGGGATTTACGAGCAGTACTTC
TRBJ1-2	few	TRBV10-1	.	CASSESSPRGGTF	TGCGCCAGCAGTGAGTCGTCCCCTCGGGGGGGTACCTTC
TRBJ2-7	.	TRBV7-6	.	CASSLRFPSYEQYF	TGTGCCAGCAGCTTAAGGTTCCCCTCCTACGAGCAGTACTTC
TRBJ1-4	few	TRBV4-3	.	CASRDSEATNEKLFF	TGCGCCAGCAGGGACAGCGAAGCAACTAATGAAAAACTGTTTTTT
TRBJ2-1	few	TRBV6-4	TRBD1	CASSASDRGSYNEQFF	TGTGCCAGCAGTGCCTCCGACAGGGGGTCCTACAATGAGCAGTTCTTC
TRBJ2-3	.	TRBV5-6	TRBD2	CASSSFSGGHLDTQYF	TGTGCCAGCAGCTCCTTTAGCGGGGGCCACCTGGATACGCAGTATTTT
TRBJ2-6	.	TRBV6-4	.	CASSDIAGANVLTF	TGTGCCAGCAGTGATATAGCTGGGGCCAACGTCCTGACTTTC
TRBJ2-5	once	TRBV2	TRBD2	CASTTRGGYQETQYF	TGTGCCAGCACCACCCGGGGGGGATACCAAGAGACCCAGTACTTC
TRBJ2-3	.	TRBV4-1	.	CASSPRQDTQYF	TGCGCCAGCAGCCCAAGACAAGATACGCAGTATTTT
TRBJ2-1	.	TRBV6-4	TRBD2	CASSPTSGGQGHEQFF	TGTGCCAGCAGTCCGACTAGCGGGGGCCAAGGTCATGAGCAGTTCTTC
TRBJ1-4	few	TRBV4-3	.	CASSQGTPGDGGKLFF	TGCGCCAGCAGCCAAGGAACCCCAGGGGATGGCGGAAAACTGTTTTTT
TRBJ2-7	.	TRBV29-1	.	CSVDVGSDYEQYF	TGCAGCGTTGACGTAGGTAGCGACTACGAGCAGTACTTC
TRBJ2-1	few	TRBV6-4	.	CASSDGDGGRDEQFF	TGTGCCAGCAGTGACGGGGACGGCGGGCGGGATGAGCAGTTCTTC
TRBJ2-7	few	TRBV5-1	TRBD1	CASSLAGTEYEQYF	TGCGCCAGCAGCTTGGCCGGGACAGAGTACGAGCAGTACTTC
TRBJ1-5	.	TRBV19	.	CASMSPLLRYQPQHF	TGTGCCAGTATGTCCCCCTTGCTACGGTATCAGCCCCAGCATTTT
TRBJ2-5	.	TRBV4-3	TRBD2	CASSQDRGGGPSETQYF	TGCGCCAGCAGCCAAGATCGGGGCGGGGGGCCCTCAGAGACCCAGTACTTC
TRBJ2-7	few	TRBV6-4	.	CASTLRAYEQYF	TGTGCCAGCACCCTTCGAGCCTACGAGCAGTACTTC
TRBJ2-3	.	TRBV4-3	.	CASSYGVSTDTQYF	TGCGCCAGCAGCTACGGAGTTAGCACAGATACGCAGTATTTT
TRBJ2-3	medium-sized	TRBV4-3	TRBD2	CASSQASGDADTQYF	TGCGCCAGCAGCCAAGCTAGCGGGGATGCAGATACGCAGTATTTT
TRBJ1-5	.	TRBV19	.	CARYPEGVKHNQPQHF	TGTGCCCGTTACCCTGAGGGGGTGAAGCACAATCAGCCCCAGCATTTT